A single sample gave rise to the 10 T cell receptor beta chains below, sequenced in a study of response to subunit inactivated influenza vaccine. MiXCR, applied by TCRdb to the RT-PCR reads, yields one record per CDR3 protein. This sample has a few hundred thousand distinct CDR3 sequences, with around 9.9% found just once. The source material was PBMCs from blood, sampled roughly 45 days after vaccination. The receptors come from a man aged 50-59 years who received an inactivated influenza vaccine.

V usage is TRBV6-5 and J usage is TRBJ1-1; D ambiguous. This CDR3 region has 16 residues. Germline assignment: CDR1 MNHEY and CDR2 SVGAGI. V lost 0 bases and J 0 bases, leaving 11 bases between the germline ends. CDR3 nucleotides: TGTGCCAGCAGTTACTCATTATCAAGGGTGAACACTGAAGCTTTCTTT. This encodes CASSYSLSRVNTEAFF.

V usage is TRBV7-2 and J usage is TRBJ2-3; 9 positions match TRBD2. Germline CDR1 reads SGHTA; CDR2 reads FQGNSA. This CDR3 is built from 15 residues. With V trimmed by 1 base and J by 5 bases, 4 bases remained unmatched. The CDR3 sequence is CASSLGGRGGDTQYF. Written as DNA, the CDR3 is TGTGCCAGCAGCTTAGGCGGGAGGGGAGGAGATACGCAGTATTTT.

In this sample, this clonotype turned up many times. The V gene is TRBV15, the J gene TRBJ2-7; 10 bases are shared with TRBD1. CDR1 LNHNV and CDR2 YYDKDF come from the germline V gene (reference sequence). The CDR3 totals 13 residues. V was clipped by 8 bases and J by 0 bases; unmatched bases: 1. In DNA form, the CDR3 reads TGTGCCACCGGGACAGGGGTCTCCTACGAGCAGTACTTC. Its translation: CATGTGVSYEQYF.

This clonotype was seen many times. The chain combines TRBV10-3 with TRBJ1-5; a weak D match, TRBD1 (6 bases). Germline CDR1 ENHRY, CDR2 SYGVKD. This CDR3 has 14 residues. With 2 bases removed from V and 6 bases from J, the gap between germline ends came to 11 bases. The CDR3 region is CAISEKQGSQPQHF. The DNA for the CDR3 is TGTGCCATCAGTGAGAAACAGGGCAGTCAGCCCCAGCATTTT.

This clonotype was seen a few times. The chain links TRBV12-3 or TRBV12-4 to TRBJ1-6, with 7 bases fitting TRBD1. Trimming removed 4 bases from V and 6 bases from J; junction bases left unmatched: 6. The CDR3 loop spans 15 amino acids. This chain's CDR3 is CASSSRQGSNSPLHF. Written as DNA, the CDR3 is TGTGCCAGCAGTTCGAGACAGGGAAGTAATTCACCCCTCCACTTT.

This rearrangement joins TRBV6-2 or TRBV6-3 to TRBJ2-2; 12 nucleotides agree with TRBD2. This CDR3 is 21 amino acids long. Germline CDR1 MNHEY, CDR2 SVGEGT. The J segment lost 0 bases and the V segment lost 6 bases, leaving 17 bases of the junction unmatched. CDR3 in amino acids: CASSPPVGRTSGITNTGELFF. DNA of the CDR3: TGTGCCAGCAGCCCTCCAGTCGGACGGACTAGCGGGATTACGAACACCGGGGAGCTGTTTTTT.

This clonotype turned up a few times. The chain joins TRBV20-1 to TRBJ2-7; 10 nucleotides agree with TRBD2. Germline assignment: CDR1 DFQATT and CDR2 SNEGSKA (reference sequence). The junction had 4 bases not matched to a gene; V was cut back by 3 bases and J by 2 bases. CDR3 length: 14 amino acids. The CDR3 loop is CSASSLAGAYEQYF. CDR3 bases: TGCAGTGCTAGCAGCCTAGCGGGGGCCTACGAGCAGTACTTC.

This clonotype was detected a few times. The rearrangement links TRBV6-2 or TRBV6-3 to TRBJ2-1, with D perhaps matching TRBD2 (6 bases). Germline V gene data show CDR1 as MNHEY and CDR2 as SVGEGT. Trimming removed 2 bases at V and 4 bases at J, with 21 bases between. The CDR3 consists of 18 residues. The CDR3, as DNA: TGTGCCAGCAGTTACCTCACGGGTGCGGGGAGGCAATACAATGAGCAGTTCTTC. Translated, it gives CASSYLTGAGRQYNEQFF.

The chain employs TRBV4-2 and TRBJ2-1; D is unresolved. V dropped 3 bases and J dropped 3 bases, with 9 bases sitting between them. This CDR3 region has 14 residues. CDR1 and CDR2 (germline): LGHNA, YNFKEQ. Here the CDR3 reads CASSQDVVYNEQFF. In nucleotides, the CDR3 is TGTGCCAGCAGCCAGGACGTCGTCTACAATGAGCAGTTCTTC.

This chain connects TRBV10-3 to TRBJ1-2, with D perhaps TRBD1 (5 bases). The CDR3 is made up of 14 amino acids. Deletions cut 7 bases from V and 3 bases from J, with 15 bases between. The germline CDR1 and CDR2 sequences are ENHRY and SYGVKD. CDR3 DNA sequence: TGTGCCATCACCAGGAACGGGGCGGACTATGGCTACACCTTC. Residues: CAITRNGADYGYTF.